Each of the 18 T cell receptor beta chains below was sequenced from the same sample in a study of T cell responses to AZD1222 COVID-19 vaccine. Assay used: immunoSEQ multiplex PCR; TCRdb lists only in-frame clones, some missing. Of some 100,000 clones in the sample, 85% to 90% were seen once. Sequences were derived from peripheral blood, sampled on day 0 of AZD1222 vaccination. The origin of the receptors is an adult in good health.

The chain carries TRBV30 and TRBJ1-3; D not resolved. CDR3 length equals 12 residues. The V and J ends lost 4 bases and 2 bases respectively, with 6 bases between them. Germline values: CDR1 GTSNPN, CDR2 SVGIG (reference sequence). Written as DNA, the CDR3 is TGTGCCTGGAAGAAAACTGGAAACACCATATATTTT. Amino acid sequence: CAWKKTGNTIYF.

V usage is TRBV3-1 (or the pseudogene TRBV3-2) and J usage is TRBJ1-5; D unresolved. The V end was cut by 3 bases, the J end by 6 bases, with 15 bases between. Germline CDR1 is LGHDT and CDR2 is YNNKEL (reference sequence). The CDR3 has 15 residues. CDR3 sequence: CASSQTDGRGQPQHF. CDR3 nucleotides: TGTGCCAGCAGCCAGACGGACGGGCGGGGTCAGCCCCAGCATTTT.

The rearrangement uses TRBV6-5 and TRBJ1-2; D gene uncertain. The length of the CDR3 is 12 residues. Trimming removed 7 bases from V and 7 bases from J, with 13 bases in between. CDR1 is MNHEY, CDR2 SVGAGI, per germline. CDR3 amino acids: CASKPRNGGYTF. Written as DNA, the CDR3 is TGTGCCAGCAAACCGAGGAATGGTGGCTACACCTTC.

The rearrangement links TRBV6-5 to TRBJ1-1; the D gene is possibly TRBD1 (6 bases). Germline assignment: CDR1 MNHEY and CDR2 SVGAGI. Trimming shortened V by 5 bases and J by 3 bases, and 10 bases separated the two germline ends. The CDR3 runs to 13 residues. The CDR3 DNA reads TGTGCCAGCAGTCTGGGGGCGGACACTGAAGCTTTCTTT. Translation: CASSLGADTEAFF.

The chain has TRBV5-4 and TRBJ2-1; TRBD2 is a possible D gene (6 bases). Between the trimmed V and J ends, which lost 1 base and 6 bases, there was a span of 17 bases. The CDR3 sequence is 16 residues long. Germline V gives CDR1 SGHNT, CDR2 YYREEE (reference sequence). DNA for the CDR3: TGTGCCAGCAGCTTGTTAGTGGGACGGCGGGGCAATGAGCAGTTCTTC. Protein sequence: CASSLLVGRRGNEQFF.

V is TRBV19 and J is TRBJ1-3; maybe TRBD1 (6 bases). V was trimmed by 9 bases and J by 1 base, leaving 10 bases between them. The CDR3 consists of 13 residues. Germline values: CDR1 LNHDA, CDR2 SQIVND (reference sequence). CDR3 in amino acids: CASGQISGNTIYF. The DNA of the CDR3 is TGTGCCAGCGGACAGATTTCTGGAAACACCATATATTTT.

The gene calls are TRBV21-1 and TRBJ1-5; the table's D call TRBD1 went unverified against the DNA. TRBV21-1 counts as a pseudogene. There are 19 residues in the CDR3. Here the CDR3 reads CASSKGHNRGRPSDQPQHF. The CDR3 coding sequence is TGTGCCAGCAGCAAAGGCCATAACAGGGGCCGACCTTCAGATCAGCCCCAGCATTTT.

The CDR3 DNA reads as TGTGCCAGCAGCCCCCCAGGGACAGGGACCTACGAGCAGTACTTC. Protein product: CASSPPGTGTYEQYF. The chain recombines TRBV7-9 with TRBJ2-7; TRBD1 matches 9 bases. Per the germline V gene, CDR1 is SEHNR and CDR2 is FQNEAQ (reference sequence). This CDR3 is built from 15 residues. V shed 5 bases, J shed 2 bases, and the junction held 7 bases outside the gene matches.

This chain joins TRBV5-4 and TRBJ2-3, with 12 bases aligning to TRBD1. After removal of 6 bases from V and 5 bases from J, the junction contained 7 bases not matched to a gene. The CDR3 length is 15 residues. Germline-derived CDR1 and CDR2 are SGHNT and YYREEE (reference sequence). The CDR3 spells CASTMGQGAGDTQYF. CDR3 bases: TGTGCCAGCACCATGGGACAGGGGGCAGGAGATACGCAGTATTTT.

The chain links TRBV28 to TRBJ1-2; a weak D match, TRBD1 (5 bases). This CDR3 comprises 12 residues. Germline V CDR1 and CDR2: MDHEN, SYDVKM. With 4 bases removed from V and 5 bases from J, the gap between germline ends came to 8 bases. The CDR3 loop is CASSSDSYGYTF. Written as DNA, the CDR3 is TGTGCCAGCAGTTCCGACAGTTATGGCTACACCTTC.

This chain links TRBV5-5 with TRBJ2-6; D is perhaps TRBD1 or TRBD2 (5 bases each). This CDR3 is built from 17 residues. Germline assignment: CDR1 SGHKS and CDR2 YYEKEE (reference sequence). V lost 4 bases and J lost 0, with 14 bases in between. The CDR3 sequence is CASSTGRSGSGANVLTF. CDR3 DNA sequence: TGTGCCAGCAGCACGGGACGCAGTGGCTCTGGGGCCAACGTCCTGACTTTC.

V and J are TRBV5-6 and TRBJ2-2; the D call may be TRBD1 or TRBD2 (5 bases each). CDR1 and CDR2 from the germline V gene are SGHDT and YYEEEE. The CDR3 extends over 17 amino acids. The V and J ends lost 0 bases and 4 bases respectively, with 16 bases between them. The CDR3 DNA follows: TGTGCCAGCAGCTTGGGAGGGAAAGGGGTGACCACCGGGGAGCTGTTTTTT. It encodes CASSLGGKGVTTGELFF. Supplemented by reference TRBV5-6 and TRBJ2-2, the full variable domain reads DAGVTQSPTHLIKTRGQQVTLRCSPKSGHDTVSWYQQALGQGPQFIFQYYEEEERQRGNFPDRFSGHQFPNYSSELNVNALLLGDSALYLCASSLGGKGVTTGELFFGEGSRLTVL.

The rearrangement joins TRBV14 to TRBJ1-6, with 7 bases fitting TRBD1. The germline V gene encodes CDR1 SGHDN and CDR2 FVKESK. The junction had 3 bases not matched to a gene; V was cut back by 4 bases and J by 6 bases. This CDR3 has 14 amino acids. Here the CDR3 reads CASSPGQRNSPLHF. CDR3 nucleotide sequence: TGTGCCAGCAGCCCGGGACAGCGTAATTCACCCCTCCACTTT.

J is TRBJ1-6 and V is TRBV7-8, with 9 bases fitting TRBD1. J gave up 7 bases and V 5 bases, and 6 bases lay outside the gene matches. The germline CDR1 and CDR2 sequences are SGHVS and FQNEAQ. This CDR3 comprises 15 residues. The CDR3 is CASSPGTGLNSPLHF. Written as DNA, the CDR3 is TGTGCCAGCAGCCCGGGGACAGGGTTGAATTCACCCCTCCACTTT. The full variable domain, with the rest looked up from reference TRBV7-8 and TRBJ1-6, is GAGVSQSPRYKVAKRGQDVALRCDPISGHVSLFWYQQALGQGPEFLTYFQNEAQLDKSGLPSDRFFAERPEGSVSTLKIQRTQQEDSAVYLCASSPGTGLNSPLHFGNGTRLTVT.

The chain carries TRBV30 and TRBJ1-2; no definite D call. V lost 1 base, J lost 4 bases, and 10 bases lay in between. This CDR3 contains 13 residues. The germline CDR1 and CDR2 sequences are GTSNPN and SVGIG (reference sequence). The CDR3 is CAWSEEPAYGYTF. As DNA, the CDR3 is TGTGCCTGGAGTGAGGAGCCAGCCTATGGCTACACCTTC.

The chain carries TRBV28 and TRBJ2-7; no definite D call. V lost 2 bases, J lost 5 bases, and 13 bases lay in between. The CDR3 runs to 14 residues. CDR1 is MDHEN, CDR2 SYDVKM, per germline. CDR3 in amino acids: CASSLGQKIHEQYF. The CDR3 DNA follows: TGTGCCAGCAGTTTAGGGCAGAAGATCCACGAGCAGTACTTC.

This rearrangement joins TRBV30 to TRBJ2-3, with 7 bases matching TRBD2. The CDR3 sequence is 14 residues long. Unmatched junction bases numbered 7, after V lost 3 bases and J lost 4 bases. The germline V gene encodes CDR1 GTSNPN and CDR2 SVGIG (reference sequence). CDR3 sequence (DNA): TGTGCCTGGAGACCGGGGGGAGACGCAGATACGCAGTATTTT. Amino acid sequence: CAWRPGGDADTQYF.

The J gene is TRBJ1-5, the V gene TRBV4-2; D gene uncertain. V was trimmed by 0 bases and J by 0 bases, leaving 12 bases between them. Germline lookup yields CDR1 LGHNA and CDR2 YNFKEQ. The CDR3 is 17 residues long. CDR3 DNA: TGTGCCAGCAGCCAAGATCCTCGGCCGGATAGCAATCAGCCCCAGCATTTT. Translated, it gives CASSQDPRPDSNQPQHF.